This T cell receptor beta chain originates from a study of blood T cell repertoires in COVID-19. Looking at the study overall: COVID-19 samples collected from the United States, Italy and Spain covered acute and convalescent phases. Sample material is recorded as cDNA or gDNA derived from T cells, B-cell-depleted T cells, or PBMCs.

This clone was seen only once. This CDR3 spans 14 amino acids. After removal of 5 bases from V and 5 bases from J, the junction contained 4 bases not matched to a gene. Per the germline V gene, CDR1 is MNHEY and CDR2 is SMNVEV (reference sequence). Libraries were prepared by immunoSEQ multiplex PCR; TCRdb keeps only in-frame clonotypes and omits some of them. The sample includes approximately 33,000 clones, about 85% seen only once; the top ten take more than 15%. The source is a man aged 65 to 79 with acute or convalescent COVID-19. The source material was peripheral blood. The chain carries TRBV27 and TRBJ1-5; 9 bases line up with TRBD1. In DNA, the CDR3 is TGTGCCAGCAGTCGGGACAGGGCATATCAGCCCCAGCATTTT. This gives the protein CASSRDRAYQPQHF.